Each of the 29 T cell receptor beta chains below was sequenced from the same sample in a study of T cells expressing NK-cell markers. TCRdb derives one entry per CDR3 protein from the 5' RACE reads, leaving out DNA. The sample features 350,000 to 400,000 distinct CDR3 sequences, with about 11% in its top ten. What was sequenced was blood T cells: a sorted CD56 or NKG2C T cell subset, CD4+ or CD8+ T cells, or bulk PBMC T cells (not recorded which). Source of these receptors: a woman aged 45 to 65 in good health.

CDR3 in amino acids: CASSSGLAAPVYEQYF. The rearrangement links TRBV2 to TRBJ2-7; lacking DNA, the TRBD2 call made by TCRdb goes unchecked. Germline CDR1 and CDR2: SNHLY and FYNNEI. This CDR3 is 16 amino acids long. Complete variable domain (other parts from reference TRBV2 and TRBJ2-7): EPEVTQTPSHQVTQMGQEVILRCVPISNHLYFYWYRQILGQKVEFLVSFYNNEISEKSEIFDDQFSVERPDGSNFTLKIRSTKLEDSAMYFCASSSGLAAPVYEQYFGPGTRLTVT.

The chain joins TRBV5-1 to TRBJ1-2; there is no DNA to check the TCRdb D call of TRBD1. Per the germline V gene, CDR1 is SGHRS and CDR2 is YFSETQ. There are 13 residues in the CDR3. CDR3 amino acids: CASAKQGNYGYTF. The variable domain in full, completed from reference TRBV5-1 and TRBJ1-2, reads KAGVTQTPRYLIKTRGQQVTLSCSPISGHRSVSWYQQTPGQGLQFLFEYFSETQRNKGNFPGRFSGRQFSNSRSEMNVSTLELGDSALYLCASAKQGNYGYTFGSGTRLTVV.

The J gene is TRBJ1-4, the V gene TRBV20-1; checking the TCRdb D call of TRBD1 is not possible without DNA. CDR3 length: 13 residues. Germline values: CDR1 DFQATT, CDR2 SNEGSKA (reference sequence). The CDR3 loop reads CSATDRGVRELFF.

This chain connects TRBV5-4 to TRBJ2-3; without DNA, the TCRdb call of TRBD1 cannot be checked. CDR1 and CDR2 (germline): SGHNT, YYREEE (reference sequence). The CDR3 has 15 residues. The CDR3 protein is CASSLKQGETDTQYF.

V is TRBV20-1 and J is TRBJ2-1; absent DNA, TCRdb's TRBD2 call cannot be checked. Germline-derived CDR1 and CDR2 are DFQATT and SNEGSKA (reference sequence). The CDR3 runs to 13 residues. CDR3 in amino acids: CSARTSGSHEQFF.

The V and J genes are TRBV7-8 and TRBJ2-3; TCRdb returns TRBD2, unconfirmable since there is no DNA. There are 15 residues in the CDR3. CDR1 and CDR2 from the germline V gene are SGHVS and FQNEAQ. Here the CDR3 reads CASSLNSGSVDTQYF.

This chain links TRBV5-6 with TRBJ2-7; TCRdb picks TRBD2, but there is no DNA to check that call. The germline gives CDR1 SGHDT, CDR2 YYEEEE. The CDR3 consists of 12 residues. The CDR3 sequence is CASSLRYTEQYF.

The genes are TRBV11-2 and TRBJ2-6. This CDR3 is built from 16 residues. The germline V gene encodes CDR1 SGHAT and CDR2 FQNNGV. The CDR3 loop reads CASSLVFLSGANVLTF.

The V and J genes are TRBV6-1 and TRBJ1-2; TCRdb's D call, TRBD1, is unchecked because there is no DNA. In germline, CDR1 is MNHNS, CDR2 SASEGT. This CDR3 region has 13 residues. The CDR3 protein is CASSQNRGTGYTF.

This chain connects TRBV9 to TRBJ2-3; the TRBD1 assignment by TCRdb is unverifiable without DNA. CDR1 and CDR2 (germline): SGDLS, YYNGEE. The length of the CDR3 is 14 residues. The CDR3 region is CASSVVQGGDTQYF.

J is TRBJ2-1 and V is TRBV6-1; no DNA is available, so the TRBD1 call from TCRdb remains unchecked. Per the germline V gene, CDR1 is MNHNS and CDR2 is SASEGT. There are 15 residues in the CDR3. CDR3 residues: CASWSGTGEYNEQFF.

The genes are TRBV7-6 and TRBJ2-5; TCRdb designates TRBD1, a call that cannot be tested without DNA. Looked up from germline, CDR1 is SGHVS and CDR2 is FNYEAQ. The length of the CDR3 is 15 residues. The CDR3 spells CASSLTGAGGETQYF.

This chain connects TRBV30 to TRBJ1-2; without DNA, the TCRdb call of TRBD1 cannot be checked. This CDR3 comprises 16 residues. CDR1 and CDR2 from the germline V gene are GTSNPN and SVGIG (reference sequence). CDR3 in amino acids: CAWSSGTGGVIGGYTF.

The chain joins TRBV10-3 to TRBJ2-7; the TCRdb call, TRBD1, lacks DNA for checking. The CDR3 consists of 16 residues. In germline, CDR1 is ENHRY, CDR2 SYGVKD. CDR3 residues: CAIGLGPLGSPYEQYF.

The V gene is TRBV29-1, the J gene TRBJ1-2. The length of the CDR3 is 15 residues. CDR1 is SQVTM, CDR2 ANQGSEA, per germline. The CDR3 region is CSAGSLGTIGYGYTF.

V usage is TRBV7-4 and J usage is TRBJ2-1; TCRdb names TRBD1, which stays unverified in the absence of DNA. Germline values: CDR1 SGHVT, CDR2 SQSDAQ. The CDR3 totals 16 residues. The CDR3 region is CASSSSRALKGDEQFF.

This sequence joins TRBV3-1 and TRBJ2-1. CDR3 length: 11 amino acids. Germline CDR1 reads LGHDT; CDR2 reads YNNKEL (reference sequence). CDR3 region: CASSQGPRQFF.

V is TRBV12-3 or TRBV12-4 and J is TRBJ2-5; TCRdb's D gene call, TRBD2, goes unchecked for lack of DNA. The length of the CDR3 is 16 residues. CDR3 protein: CASSLGPRGVGETQYF.

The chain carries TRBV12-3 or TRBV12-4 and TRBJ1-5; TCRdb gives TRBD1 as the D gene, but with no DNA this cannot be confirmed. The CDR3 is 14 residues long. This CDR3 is CASSLGQGGEPQHF.

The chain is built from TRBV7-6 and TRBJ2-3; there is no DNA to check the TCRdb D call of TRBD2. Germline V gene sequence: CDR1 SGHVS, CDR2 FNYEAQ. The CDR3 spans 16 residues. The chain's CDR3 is CASNPTSARGVDTQYF.

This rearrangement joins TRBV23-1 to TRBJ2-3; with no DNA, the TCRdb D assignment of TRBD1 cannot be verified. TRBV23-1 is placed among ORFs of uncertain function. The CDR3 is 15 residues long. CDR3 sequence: CASNLFRDDADTQYF.

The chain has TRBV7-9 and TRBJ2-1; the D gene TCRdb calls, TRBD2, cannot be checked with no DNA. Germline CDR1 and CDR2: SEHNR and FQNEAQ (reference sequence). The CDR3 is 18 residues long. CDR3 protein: CASSSAWRGGGTYNEQFF.

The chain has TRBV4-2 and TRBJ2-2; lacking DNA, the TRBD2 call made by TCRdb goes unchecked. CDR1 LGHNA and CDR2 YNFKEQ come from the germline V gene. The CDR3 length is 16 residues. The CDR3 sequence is CASSREGLAKTGELFF.

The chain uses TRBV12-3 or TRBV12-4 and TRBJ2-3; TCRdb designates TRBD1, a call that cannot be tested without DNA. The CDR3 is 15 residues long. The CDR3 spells CASRDSPGGTDTQYF.

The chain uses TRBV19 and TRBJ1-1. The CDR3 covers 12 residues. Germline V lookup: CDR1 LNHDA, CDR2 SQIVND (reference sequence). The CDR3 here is CASSALVGEAFF. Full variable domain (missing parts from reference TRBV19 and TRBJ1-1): DGGITQSPKYLFRKEGQNVTLSCEQNLNHDAMYWYRQDPGQGLRLIYYSQIVNDFQKGDIAEGYSVSREKKESFPLTVTSAQKNPTAFYLCASSALVGEAFFGQGTRLTVV.

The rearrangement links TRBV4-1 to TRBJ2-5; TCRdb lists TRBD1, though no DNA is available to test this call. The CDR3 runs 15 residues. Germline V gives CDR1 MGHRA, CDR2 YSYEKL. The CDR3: CASSQSGQGSETQYF.

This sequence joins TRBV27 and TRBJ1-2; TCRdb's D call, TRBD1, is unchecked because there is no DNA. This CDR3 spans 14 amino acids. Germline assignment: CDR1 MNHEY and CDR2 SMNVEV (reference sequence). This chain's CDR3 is CASTTQGALNGYTF.

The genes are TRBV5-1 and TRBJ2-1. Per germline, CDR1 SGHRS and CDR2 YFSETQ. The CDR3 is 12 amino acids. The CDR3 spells CASFLVGNEQFF.

The CDR3 is CASSMGQIYNEQFF. The genes are TRBV12-3 or TRBV12-4 and TRBJ2-1; TCRdb lists TRBD1, though no DNA is available to test this call. The CDR3 covers 14 residues.